The source of this T cell receptor (beta chain) is a study of low-dose radiotherapy and immunotherapy resistance in tumors (dated by TCRdb to between 2021 and 2024). Concerning the study at large: Patients in Cohort 1 were given 0.5 Gy per fraction every 2 weeks, and the prescribed total PTV dose was 6.5 Gy. The translational analysis covered eight patients: three from the first dose cohort and the first five from the second dose cohort. Patients took aspirin 300 mg orally once daily for four cycles, starting on cycle 1 day 1. The trial did not randomize participants into treatment groups. Cohort 2 received 1 Gy per fraction every two weeks, with a total of 13 Gy over 26 weeks. Intravenous cyclophosphamide at 200 mg/m2 was administered every two weeks, one day ahead of each radiation and immunotherapy administration. Nivolumab and ipilimumab were both given intravenously, with nivolumab at a 240 mg flat dose every two weeks and ipilimumab at 1 mg/kg every six weeks.

CDR1 and CDR2 were assigned from the germline V gene as KGHSH and LQKENI. The cysteine opens and the phenylalanine closes a CDR3 of 14 amino acids. Only the CDR3 DNA is retained, 42 bases long and in frame from the first base. V was cut back by 3 bases and J by 4 bases, leaving a gap of 10 bases between them. As for this clonotype: This clone's antigen is unknown. The sample holds no much larger clone one base away, and base qualities are not on file.

TCRdb shows the sequencer as Illumina HiSeq 2500. First-strand cDNA was synthesized with Superscript III and a set of TRAV- and TRBV-specific primers, covering both TCRalpha and TCRbeta chains. TCRs were amplified with Phusion for 15 to 25 PCR cycles using a constant-region primer together with the adapter attached to the V primers. Isolated mRNA was amplified with the MessageAmp II aRNA Amplification Kit, using a 16-hour in vitro transcription at 37°C. The Dynabeads mRNA DIRECT Purification Kit was used to isolate mRNA for TCR sequencing. A second roughly 25-cycle Phusion PCR added indexed Illumina adapters, and products were purified with AMPure XP beads. The authors' analysis ran thus. Using custom Perl scripts, TCR sequences that encoded the same protein were pooled, out-of-frame sequences were dropped, and the abundance of each clonotype was calculated. Any TCR sequence backed by just one read was left out of the analysis. Repertoire metrics included Shannon entropy, Gini index, clonality, richness, and frequency of TCRs shared between repertoires. TCRdb redid the processing of the public reads, applying fastp at Q25 and MiXCR, and retained in-frame beta chains. Each CDR3 protein appears once, grouped with its most common genes and DNA. These V and J calls derive from TCRdb rather than the authors' analysis. Present in this sample are tens of thousands of distinct CDR3 sequences, about a quarter of which were seen just once. The top ten hold under 7% of the sample.

What the time point label conveys for this sample: before trial treatment. The donors came from RACIN, which was a single-arm phase I dose-escalation trial that paired nivolumab and ipilimumab with aspirin, low-dose cyclophosphamide and low-dose radiotherapy. Eligible patients had advanced, TIL-negative solid tumors. This sample comprised PBMCs, obtained before treatment. This sequence originates from a male donor with rectosigmoid adenocarcinoma. This chain is built from TRBV18 and TRBJ1-5; the D gene lacks a confident call. In nucleotides, the sequence is TGTGCCAGCTCACCTGGGCAGGTGAATCAGCCCCAGCATTTT. It is translated as CASSPGQVNQPQHF.